Listed below are T cell receptor beta chains from one sample, sequenced in a study of blood T cell repertoires in COVID-19. Libraries were prepared by immunoSEQ multiplex PCR; TCRdb keeps only in-frame clonotypes and omits some of them. The sample shows about 190,000 clones, 84% of them seen only once. What was sequenced was peripheral blood. These TCRs come from a human donor in a cohort sampled during active COVID-19. Both conserved end residues are part of each CDR3. The D gene is left open where the match is weak. Clone size is stated in some rows and not others, as once, few, many or a class when expanded.

>TRBJ2-4|11|.|TRBV7-9|.
TGTGCCAGCAGTCGCTCAGGGGATCCGTACTTC
CASSRSGDPYF
>TRBJ2-6|14|.|TRBV2|.
TGTGCCAGCAGTGGGACAGTCGGGGCCAACGTCCTGACTTTC
CASSGTVGANVLTF
>TRBJ1-2|13|.|TRBV19|.
TGTGCCAGTAGTATCGACAGATTCTATGGCTACACCTTC
CASSIDRFYGYTF
>TRBJ2-3|12|.|TRBV6-6|TRBD1
TGTGCCAGCACCTTAGGGACAGAGGAGCAGTATTTT
CASTLGTEEQYF
>TRBJ1-4|13|.|TRBV29-1|TRBD1
TGCAGCGTTTTGGACAGGGATACGGAAAAACTGTTTTTT
CSVLDRDTEKLFF
>TRBJ1-1|13|.|TRBV3-1/TRBV3-2|.
TGTGCCAGCAGCCAAGGACGGGGACTTGAGGCTTTCTTT
CASSQGRGLEAFF
>TRBJ2-1|14|.|TRBV7-9|TRBD2
TGTGCCAGCAGCTTAACTAGCGTCGGCAATGAGCAGTTCTTC
CASSLTSVGNEQFF
>TRBJ1-5|14|.|TRBV6-1|.
TGTGCCAGCAGGTTGCCCGGGAGCAATCAGCCCCAGCATTTT
CASRLPGSNQPQHF
>TRBJ2-5|13|.|TRBV10-3|.
TGTGCCATCAGTGATGGAGACCAAGAGACCCAGTACTTC
CAISDGDQETQYF
>TRBJ2-7|16|.|TRBV7-8|TRBD2
TGTGCCAGCAGCTTAGTGGGTAGCGGGAGCCCCACCGAGCAGTACTTC
CASSLVGSGSPTEQYF
>TRBJ2-1|13|.|TRBV7-2|.
TGTGCCAGCAGCGAACAACAGGGACATGAGCAGTTCTTC
CASSEQQGHEQFF
>TRBJ1-1|15|.|TRBV5-6|TRBD1
TGTGCCAGCAGCAAAAGGACAGGGCTGAACACTGAAGCTTTCTTT
CASSKRTGLNTEAFF
>TRBJ1-1|14|.|TRBV18|.
TGTGCCAGCTCACCGGTGGGCCAAAACACTGAAGCTTTCTTT
CASSPVGQNTEAFF
>TRBJ2-2|15|.|TRBV5-6|TRBD1
TGTGCCAGCAGCTTAAACAGGGGGAACACCGGGGAGCTGTTTTTT
CASSLNRGNTGELFF
>TRBJ1-1|14|.|TRBV5-1|TRBD1
TGCGCCAGCAGCCAGGGACAGCAGAACACTGAAGCTTTCTTT
CASSQGQQNTEAFF
>TRBJ1-1|13|.|TRBV3-1/TRBV3-2|.
TGTGCCAGCACCCTCAGGGGCGCGGCTGAAGCTTTCTTT
CASTLRGAAEAFF
>TRBJ1-4|16|.|TRBV28|TRBD1
TGTGCCAGCAGTGAGACAGGGGGGACGGCTAATGAAAAACTGTTTTTT
CASSETGGTANEKLFF
>TRBJ2-7|15|.|TRBV28|.
TGTGCCAGCAGTTTGGGGGGACCGCCAACCTACGAGCAGTACTTC
CASSLGGPPTYEQYF
>TRBJ2-3|17|once|TRBV5-1|TRBD1
TGCGCCAGCAGCTTGGCCGGGACAGGGCTGGTCACAGATACGCAGTGTTTT
CASSLAGTGLVTDTQCF
>TRBJ2-3|14|.|TRBV7-6|.
TGTGCCAGCAGCCCAACAAACGGGGGTCGACTGCAGTATTTT
CASSPTNGGRLQYF
>TRBJ1-1|13|.|TRBV27|.
TGTGCCAGCAGGATATACGGACAGACTGAAGCTTTCTTT
CASRIYGQTEAFF
>TRBJ2-1|12|.|TRBV29-1|.
TGCAGCGTTGATCGTTTATACAATGAGCAGTTCTTC
CSVDRLYNEQFF
>TRBJ2-5|14|once|TRBV10-3|TRBD1
TGTGCCATCAGGCCGGGACAGGGAGATCCGGCCCAGTACTTC
CAIRPGQGDPAQYF
>TRBJ1-2|14|.|TRBV5-1|.
TGCGCCAGCAGCCCGGGGGGCCGTAACTATGGCTACACCTTC
CASSPGGRNYGYTF
>TRBJ2-7|13|few|TRBV11-2|.
TGTGCCAGCAGCTTTGGGGGGAACTACGAGCAGTACTTC
CASSFGGNYEQYF
>TRBJ1-4|17|.|TRBV4-1|TRBD1
TGCGCCAGCAGCCAAGCCGACAGGGGGCAAGCTAATGAAAAACTGTTTTTT
CASSQADRGQANEKLFF
>TRBJ2-2|15|.|TRBV9|.
TGTGCCAGCAGCGTAGTGAATAGCGGCACCGGGGAGCTGTTTTTT
CASSVVNSGTGELFF
>TRBJ2-7|12|.|TRBV6-5|.
TGTGCCAGCAGTTGGAGATTAACCGAGCAGTACTTC
CASSWRLTEQYF
>TRBJ2-1|15|.|TRBV7-9|TRBD2
TGTGCCAGCAGCTTGACTAGCGGGACGTTTGATGAGCAGTTCTTC
CASSLTSGTFDEQFF
>TRBJ2-3|16|.|TRBV5-1|TRBD2
TGCGCCAGCAGCCCGACGGGACTAGCGGGGGCAGATACGCAGTATTTT
CASSPTGLAGADTQYF
>TRBJ2-1|16|.|TRBV24-1|TRBD1
TGTGCCACTACAACAGGGGACCCCTATCCCTACAATGAGCAGTTCTTC
CATTTGDPYPYNEQFF
>TRBJ2-1|12|once|TRBV11-2|.
TGTGCCAGCAGCTTAGGGGGCGGTGAGCAGTTCTTC
CASSLGGGEQFF
>TRBJ1-1|15|.|TRBV6-5|TRBD1
TGTGCCAGCAGTTTACGACAGGGTCGAGACACTGAAGCTTTCTTT
CASSLRQGRDTEAFF
>TRBJ1-1|14|.|TRBV6-5|.
TGTGCCAGCAGCGAGAACAGGGCCTACACTGAAGCTTTCTTT
CASSENRAYTEAFF
>TRBJ2-3|13|.|TRBV12-3/TRBV12-4|TRBD1
TGTGCCAGCAGCTACAGGGGTACAGATACGCAGTATTTT
CASSYRGTDTQYF
>TRBJ2-1|15|.|TRBV5-1|TRBD1
TGCGCCAGCAGCCTAAGACAGGGGTTTGACAATGAGCAGTTCTTC
CASSLRQGFDNEQFF
>TRBJ1-4|14|.|TRBV3-1/TRBV3-2|.
TGTGCCAGCAGACAGAGCCTCCCTAATGAAAAACTGTTTTTT
CASRQSLPNEKLFF
>TRBJ2-7|15|once|TRBV7-7|.
TGTGCCAGCAGCTTAAGCCAGGGCGAAGCCTACGAGCAGTACTTC
CASSLSQGEAYEQYF
>TRBJ2-1|14|.|TRBV19|TRBD2
TGTGCCAGTAGATCGGAGGGAGGGCCACTGGAGCAGTTCTTC
CASRSEGGPLEQFF
>TRBJ1-1|14|.|TRBV18|TRBD1
TGTGCCAGCTCACCGGGACAGCGGGTCACTGAAGCTTTCTTT
CASSPGQRVTEAFF
>TRBJ2-2|15|.|TRBV6-2/TRBV6-3|TRBD2
TGTGCCAGCAGTTTTGGCGGGGGGGCCGCCGGGGAGCTGTTTTTT
CASSFGGGAAGELFF
>TRBJ2-3|14|.|TRBV24-1|TRBD1
TGTGCCACCAGGGACAGGGGATTCACAGATACGCAGTATTTT
CATRDRGFTDTQYF
>TRBJ2-2|14|.|TRBV2|TRBD1
TGTGCCAGCAGAAGACAGGGATCGACCGGGGAGCTGTTTTTT
CASRRQGSTGELFF
>TRBJ2-2|15|.|TRBV19|TRBD2
TGTGCCAGTAGTCTAGCGGGGGGAAGGACCGGGGAGCTGTTTTTT
CASSLAGGRTGELFF
>TRBJ2-7|14|.|TRBV27|.
TGTGCCAGCTCCAGGGCTGCAAGTTCCTACGAGCAGTACTTC
CASSRAASSYEQYF
>TRBJ2-5|15|.|TRBV7-2|.
TGTGCCAGCAGCCAGAGACTGAACGCTAAAGAGACCCAGTACTTC
CASSQRLNAKETQYF
>TRBJ1-2|14|.|TRBV9|.
TGTGCCAGCAGCGCGGTGGGGGGAGGGTATCGCTACACCTTC
CASSAVGGGYRYTF
>TRBJ1-1|15|.|TRBV19|TRBD1
TGTGCCAGTAGTCCCCAGGACAGGAGGTACACTGAAGCTTTCTTT
CASSPQDRRYTEAFF
>TRBJ2-5|15|.|TRBV2|TRBD2
TGTGCCAGCAGGAGACTAGCGGGAGTGAGGGAGACCCAGTACTTC
CASRRLAGVRETQYF
>TRBJ1-2|15|.|TRBV10-2|.
TGCGCCAGCAGTGAGTCGAAAGCCTTAAACTATGGCTACACCTTC
CASSESKALNYGYTF
>TRBJ1-1|13|.|TRBV19|TRBD1
TGTGCCAGCCGGGGACAGGGATTTGCTGAAGCTTTCTTT
CASRGQGFAEAFF
>TRBJ1-2|15|once|TRBV19|.
TGTGCCAGCACAGGGCGAGGGGCGTCCTCCTATGGCTACACCTTC
CASTGRGASSYGYTF
>TRBJ1-1|16|few|TRBV5-1|.
TGCGCCAGCAGCTTGGATGGTGGCGGAGGGAACACTGAAGCTTTCTTT
CASSLDGGGGNTEAFF